Below, 14 T cell receptor beta chains from the same sample are listed, as sequenced in a study of blood T cell repertoires in COVID-19. Libraries were prepared by immunoSEQ multiplex PCR; TCRdb keeps only in-frame clonotypes and omits some of them. This table has roughly 300,000 clones, around 85% appearing once. Sequenced material: PBMCs or T cells enriched from blood (not recorded which). Every receptor here comes from a woman aged 40 to 50 with acute COVID-19.

V gene TRBV11-2 combines with J gene TRBJ1-2, with 12 bases fitting TRBD1. CDR1 SGHAT and CDR2 FQNNGV come from the germline V gene. Trimming at V came to 6 bases and at J to 4 bases, leaving 15 bases not matched to a gene. The CDR3 has 18 residues. CDR3 sequence: CASRSLRDRGPVSYGYTF. The CDR3 DNA is TGTGCCAGCAGGTCCCTCCGGGACAGGGGGCCTGTGAGCTATGGCTACACCTTC.

This chain joins TRBV29-1 and TRBJ1-2; possibly TRBD1 for D (6 bases). The germline CDR1 and CDR2 sequences are SQVTM and ANQGSEA. The CDR3 length is 14 residues. V dropped 0 bases and J dropped 8 bases, with 16 bases sitting between them. CDR3 sequence reads: CSVEDVRGAWGYTF. The CDR3 DNA reads TGCAGCGTTGAAGACGTTCGGGGGGCGTGGGGCTACACCTTC.

This rearrangement joins TRBV29-1 to TRBJ1-2, with 9 bases lining up with TRBD1. This CDR3 contains 11 residues. J was trimmed by 6 bases and V by 4 bases; bases with no gene match: 0. Germline loops: CDR1 SQVTM, CDR2 ANQGSEA. The CDR3 loop is CSVGQGDGYTF. The CDR3 coding sequence is TGCAGCGTTGGACAGGGGGATGGCTACACCTTC.

The J gene is TRBJ2-7, the V gene TRBV10-2; the D is unclear. V was clipped by 2 bases and J by 4 bases, with 6 bases between them. Per the germline V gene, CDR1 is WSHSY and CDR2 is SAAADI. There are 12 residues in the CDR3. The CDR3 DNA follows: TGCGCCAGCAGTGAGAACAGATACGAGCAGTACTTC. Its protein product is CASSENRYEQYF.

J is TRBJ1-1 and V is TRBV11-2, with D possibly matching TRBD1 (5 bases). V lost 0 bases to trimming and J lost 4 bases, with 12 bases between them. Germline V gene sequence: CDR1 SGHAT, CDR2 FQNNGV. The CDR3 runs to 15 residues. The CDR3 sequence is CASSLDLIGGTEAFF. The CDR3 region has the DNA TGTGCCAGCAGCTTAGATCTAATCGGGGGCACTGAAGCTTTCTTT.

The genes are TRBV18 and TRBJ2-5; perhaps TRBD1 as D (5 bases). The V end was cut by 3 bases, the J end by 1 base, with 12 bases between. The V gene's germline CDR1 is KGHSH and CDR2 LQKENI. The CDR3 consists of 15 residues. The CDR3 reads CASSPPGRAQETQYF. In DNA, the CDR3 is TGTGCCAGCTCACCCCCGGGCAGGGCCCAAGAGACCCAGTACTTC.

The chain links TRBV28 to TRBJ2-7, with 7 bases fitting TRBD2. V dropped 2 bases and J dropped 2; count of bases not matched to a gene: 3. Germline loops: CDR1 MDHEN, CDR2 SYDVKM. The CDR3 loop spans 14 amino acids. CDR3 in amino acids: CASSLGGRAYEQYF. Written as DNA, the CDR3 is TGTGCCAGCAGTTTAGGTGGGAGGGCCTACGAGCAGTACTTC.

The chain is built from TRBV2 and TRBJ2-7; weak D call: TRBD1 (5 bases). CDR1 is SNHLY and CDR2 is FYNNEI in the germline V gene. The V end was cut by 6 bases, the J end by 0 bases, with 12 bases between. The CDR3 sequence is 14 residues long. The CDR3 spells CASSSDRFSYEQYF. CDR3 coding DNA: TGTGCCAGCAGCTCCGACAGATTCTCCTACGAGCAGTACTTC.

The rearrangement joins TRBV7-9 to TRBJ1-1; 8 nucleotides match TRBD1. This CDR3 region has 14 residues. Trimming cost V 2 bases and J 7 bases; bases outside gene matches: 6. From germline, CDR1 is SEHNR and CDR2 FQNEAQ (reference sequence). CDR3 nucleotide sequence: TGTGCCAGCAGCTTATCCGCAGGGGGCGGTGAAGCTTTCTTT. Amino acids: CASSLSAGGGEAFF.

The CDR3 nucleotides read TGTGCCAGCAGTTACGGCTCGGGCTACGAGCAGTACTTC. Translation: CASSYGSGYEQYF. V usage is TRBV6-5 and J usage is TRBJ2-7; no clear D. The CDR3 is made up of 13 amino acids. CDR1 is MNHEY and CDR2 is SVGAGI in the germline V gene. Trimming removed 2 bases from V and 3 bases from J, with 8 bases in between.

This chain connects TRBV2 to TRBJ2-3; tentatively, D is TRBD2 (5 bases). CDR3 length: 15 amino acids. The germline CDR1 and CDR2 sequences are SNHLY and FYNNEI. V was shortened by 4 bases and J by 0 bases, with 11 bases between the two germline ends. The CDR3 sequence is CASSAEGISTDTQYF. CDR3 in DNA: TGTGCCAGCAGTGCCGAGGGAATAAGCACAGATACGCAGTATTTT. The entire variable domain, with the rest obtained from reference TRBV2 and TRBJ2-3, is as follows: EPEVTQTPSHQVTQMGQEVILRCVPISNHLYFYWYRQILGQKVEFLVSFYNNEISEKSEIFDDQFSVERPDGSNFTLKIRSTKLEDSAMYFCASSAEGISTDTQYFGPGTRLTVL.

CDR3 sequence reads: CASSSPRTSGDNEQFF. Written as DNA, the CDR3 is TGTGCCAGTAGTTCCCCACGGACTAGCGGGGACAATGAGCAGTTCTTC. The chain couples TRBV19 to TRBJ2-1; TRBD2 matches at 12 bases. The CDR3 length is 16 residues. The germline V gene has CDR1 LNHDA and CDR2 SQIVND (reference sequence). The ends lost 5 bases at V and 5 bases at J; junction bases unmatched: 7. Drawing the rest from reference TRBV19 and TRBJ2-1, the complete variable domain is DGGITQSPKYLFRKEGQNVTLSCEQNLNHDAMYWYRQDPGQGLRLIYYSQIVNDFQKGDIAEGYSVSREKKESFPLTVTSAQKNPTAFYLCASSSPRTSGDNEQFFGPGTRLTVL.

The chain uses TRBV9 and TRBJ2-2, with TRBD1 identical over 9 bases. The CDR3 consists of 15 residues. The V and J ends lost 4 bases and 6 bases, in that order; junction bases with no gene match: 7. CDR1 and CDR2 (germline): SGDLS, YYNGEE. The CDR3 DNA reads as TGTGCCAGCAGCTTCGGGACAGGGACGGCCGGGGAGCTGTTTTTT. Translated: CASSFGTGTAGELFF.

This clone was counted a single time. The rearrangement joins TRBV9 to TRBJ2-2, with 8 bases aligning to TRBD1. The CDR3 length is 14 residues. The trim removed 0 bases at V and 5 bases at J, leaving 0 bases unmatched. Germline V gene data show CDR1 as SGDLS and CDR2 as YYNGEE. The CDR3 is CASSVGQGTGELFF. CDR3 nucleotide sequence: TGTGCCAGCAGCGTAGGACAGGGGACCGGGGAGCTGTTTTTT.